Below are 15 T cell receptor beta chains sequenced from a single sample in a study of beta chain features in type 1 diabetes. As every portion of the isolated RNA was reverse transcribed, the sequencing read expressed TCRB transcripts. The data were produced by immunoSEQ multiplex PCR, yet TCRdb's version contains in-frame clones alone and is incomplete. This repertoire shows about 44,000 clones, roughly 49% found once; its top ten account for 2% to 2.5%. The sequencing sample was made of Tregs from blood. The source of these receptors is a woman between 18 and 29 years old in good health.

This clone turned up a few times. The rearrangement joins TRBV29-1 to TRBJ2-3; TRBD1 matches 9 bases. The CDR3 is 15 residues long. The V gene end was trimmed by 6 bases and the J gene end by 6 bases; junction bases not matched to a gene: 13. The germline V gene has CDR1 SQVTM and CDR2 ANQGSEA. CDR3 amino acids: CSVKPGQGNLDTQYF. CDR3 bases: TGCAGCGTCAAACCGGGACAGGGAAATTTGGATACGCAGTATTTT.

This clone has more than one count but fewer than ten. Other DNA sequences of this sample code for an identical CDR3. The chain links TRBV5-1 to TRBJ2-1; D is perhaps TRBD1 (6 bases). The V end was cut by 5 bases, the J end by 6 bases, with 12 bases between. The CDR3 contains 13 residues. Germline CDR1 reads SGHRS; CDR2 reads YFSETQ. This CDR3 reads CASSVQGSNEQFF. In DNA, the CDR3 is TGCGCCAGCAGTGTACAGGGCAGCAATGAGCAGTTCTTC.

This clone came up once. The rearrangement joins TRBV7-3 to TRBJ1-2, with D tentatively TRBD1 (5 bases). CDR3 length: 15 residues. Germline CDR1 and CDR2: SGHTA and FQGTGA. Trimming removed 2 bases from V and 5 bases from J, with 15 bases in between. The CDR3 reads CASSLSGQGGYGYTF. In DNA form, the CDR3 reads TGTGCCAGCAGCTTATCTGGGCAGGGAGGGTATGGCTACACCTTC. The full variable domain, rest sourced from reference TRBV7-3 and TRBJ1-2, is GAGVSQTPSNKVTEKGKYVELRCDPISGHTALYWYRQSLGQGPEFLIYFQGTGAADDSGLPNDRFFAVRPEGSVSTLKIQRTERGDSAVYLCASSLSGQGGYGYTFGSGTRLTVV.

The gene calls are TRBV19 and TRBJ1-1; D is possibly TRBD1 (6 bases). Trimming removed 4 bases at V and 7 bases at J, with 19 bases between. From germline, CDR1 is LNHDA and CDR2 SQIVND (reference sequence). CDR3 length: 15 amino acids. CDR3 coding DNA: TGTGCCAGTAGTAAAAGACAGGATTCTAACGATGAAGCTTTCTTT. Its protein is CASSKRQDSNDEAFF.

This clone was detected only once. J is TRBJ2-7 and V is TRBV7-2; 11 nucleotides line up with TRBD2. After removal of 4 bases from V and 2 bases from J, the junction contained 4 bases not matched to a gene. The CDR3 loop spans 15 amino acids. Germline CDR1 reads SGHTA; CDR2 reads FQGNSA. The CDR3 protein is CASSSSGRPPYEQYF. The CDR3 DNA is TGTGCCAGCAGCTCTAGCGGGAGGCCCCCCTACGAGCAGTACTTC.

CDR3 protein: CSVVQGPNYGYTF. The CDR3, as DNA: TGCAGCGTTGTGCAGGGGCCTAACTATGGCTACACCTTC. The gene calls are TRBV29-1 and TRBJ1-2; D possibly corresponds to TRBD1 (6 bases). The V end was cut by 4 bases, the J end by 0 bases, with 9 bases between. The germline V gene encodes CDR1 SQVTM and CDR2 ANQGSEA. This CDR3 region has 13 residues. Drawing the rest from reference TRBV29-1 and TRBJ1-2, the complete variable domain is SAVISQKPSRDICQRGTSLTIQCQVDSQVTMMFWYRQQPGQSLTLIATANQGSEATYESGFVIDKFPISRPNLTFSTLTVSNMSPEDSSIYLCSVVQGPNYGYTFGSGTRLTVV.

The chain has TRBV7-2 and TRBJ2-3; the D gene is possibly TRBD1 (7 bases). The CDR3 is 15 residues long. Trimming left V 3 bases short and J 4 bases short, with 14 bases between. From germline, CDR1 is SGHTA and CDR2 FQGNSA. The CDR3, as DNA: TGTGCCAGCAGCTTGGGGGTCAGGGGGGCAGATACGCAGTATTTT. It encodes CASSLGVRGADTQYF.

The chain employs TRBV11-2 and TRBJ1-1, with 7 bases identical to TRBD1. V lost 3 bases and J lost 10; bases outside the gene matches: 8. Germline CDR1 reads SGHAT; CDR2 reads FQNNGV. The CDR3 runs 13 residues. The CDR3 reads CASSFTGEGAAFF. DNA for the CDR3: TGTGCCAGCAGCTTCACAGGGGAAGGCGCAGCTTTCTTT.

This clone was seen more than once but under ten times. The J gene is TRBJ1-1, the V gene TRBV6-5; D is unclear. Germline-derived CDR1 and CDR2 are MNHEY and SVGAGI. This CDR3 comprises 12 residues. Trimming stripped 7 bases from V and 5 bases from J, with 11 bases between. For the CDR3, the DNA is TGTGCCAGCAAAGGACTTGGAACTGAAGCTTTCTTT. Amino acids: CASKGLGTEAFF.

This clone was found once. The V gene is TRBV7-2, the J gene TRBJ2-1, with TRBD2 matching 7 bases. The V gene's germline CDR1 is SGHTA and CDR2 FQGNSA. The CDR3 sequence is 14 residues long. Trimming cost V 5 bases and J 2 bases; bases outside gene matches: 3. The CDR3 loop is CASSISGPYNEQFF. The CDR3 DNA reads TGTGCCAGCAGCATTAGCGGGCCCTACAATGAGCAGTTCTTC.

The CDR3 region is CASSTGQGVLQFF. The DNA of the CDR3 is TGTGCCAGTAGTACCGGACAGGGGGTCCTACAGTTCTTC. The chain is built from TRBV19 and TRBJ2-1; 10 bases line up with TRBD1. This CDR3 region has 13 residues. The V segment lost 4 bases and the J segment 13 bases; nucleotides outside the gene matches: 7. From germline, CDR1 is LNHDA and CDR2 SQIVND (reference sequence).

The rearrangement links TRBV15 to TRBJ2-1; 10 bases agree with TRBD2. Germline V gene lookup returns CDR1 LNHNV and CDR2 YYDKDF (reference sequence). This CDR3 has 17 residues. V lost 3 bases and J lost 5; bases outside the gene matches: 10. In DNA, the CDR3 is TGTGCCACCAGCAGCCTACATCCCGGGACTAGCGACAATGAGCAGTTCTTC. Its translation is CATSSLHPGTSDNEQFF. Full variable domain (missing parts from reference TRBV15 and TRBJ2-1): DAMVIQNPRYQVTQFGKPVTLSCSQTLNHNVMYWYQQKSSQAPKLLFHYYDKDFNNEADTPDNFQSRRPNTSFCFLDIRSPGLGDTAMYLCATSSLHPGTSDNEQFFGPGTRLTVL.

In DNA, the CDR3 is TGTGCCAGCAGCTTGCAGGCTCAGATTAAAAACATTCAGTACTTC. Translated, it gives CASSLQAQIKNIQYF. The rearrangement uses TRBV5-5 and TRBJ2-4; D is unresolved. The germline CDR1 and CDR2 sequences are SGHKS and YYEKEE (reference sequence). This CDR3 is 15 amino acids long. The V and J ends lost 1 base and 4 bases respectively, with 12 bases between them.

CDR3 amino acids: CASRGGTPWDEQFF. DNA for the CDR3: TGTGCCAGCAGGGGGGGGACGCCGTGGGATGAGCAGTTCTTC. The V call is TRBV6-1, the J call TRBJ2-1; TRBD2 agrees at 7 bases. CDR1 is MNHNS, CDR2 SASEGT, per germline. The CDR3 contains 14 residues. Germline trimming cut 6 bases from V and 8 bases from J; bases unmatched to any gene: 10.

The rearrangement joins TRBV5-1 to TRBJ2-2; 7 bases are a match to TRBD2. This CDR3 has 19 amino acids. In germline, CDR1 is SGHRS, CDR2 YFSETQ. Losses at the gene ends were 0 bases for V and 4 bases for J; bases not matched to a gene: 15. The CDR3 DNA reads as TGCGCCAGCAGCTTGGAACGGCGGGAGAGGGCGGGGCGCACCGGGGAGCTGTTTTTT. Amino acid sequence: CASSLERRERAGRTGELFF.